Shown below are 29 T cell receptor beta chains from a single sample sequenced in a study of early T cells in non-severe SARS-CoV-2 infection. TCRdb used MiXCR to reprocess the 5' RACE reads, holding one entry per CDR3 protein. The table includes 20,000 to 25,000 distinct CDR3 sequences, more than 4.5% detected once. Material for sequencing was whole blood. All receptors come from an adult who was a healthcare worker with PCR-confirmed SARS-CoV-2 infection or an uninfected control (not recorded which).

The rearrangement uses TRBV29-1 and TRBJ2-3; D call uncertain. This CDR3 is 13 amino acids long. The germline gives CDR1 SQVTM, CDR2 ANQGSEA. In nucleotides, the CDR3 is TGCAGTGTGACACAGATTAGCACAGATACGCAGTATTTT. Residues: CSVTQISTDTQYF.

The rearrangement uses TRBV20-1 and TRBJ2-5; no clear D gene. This CDR3 has 13 amino acids. CDR1 is DFQATT, CDR2 SNEGSKA, per germline (reference sequence). The V and J ends lost 4 bases and 4 bases respectively, with 13 bases between them. The CDR3 DNA sequence: TGCAGTGCTACCACTTCCGAGGCAGAGACCCAGTACTTC. The encoded protein is CSATTSEAETQYF.

This clonotype was detected many times. The rearrangement joins TRBV19 to TRBJ1-1; no definite D call. CDR3 length equals 13 residues. Trimming shortened V by 7 bases and J by 1 base, and 10 bases separated the two germline ends. Per the germline V gene, CDR1 is LNHDA and CDR2 is SQIVND (reference sequence). The CDR3 protein is CASNPRRNTEAFF. CDR3 coding DNA: TGTGCCAGTAACCCGCGACGGAACACTGAAGCTTTCTTT.

The table lists this clonotype with many counts. The chain links TRBV3-1 to TRBJ2-1; 10 nucleotides line up with TRBD2. The CDR3 spans 21 residues. J lost 4 bases, V lost 5 bases, and 23 bases had no gene match. In germline, CDR1 is LGHDT, CDR2 YNNKEL (reference sequence). The CDR3 here is CASSSYTSGRAGPASYNEQFF. The DNA for the CDR3 is TGTGCCAGCAGCTCGTATACCAGCGGGAGGGCCGGCCCAGCTTCTTACAATGAGCAGTTCTTC.

This clonotype was seen many times. The chain has TRBV2 and TRBJ2-7; TRBD2 aligns across 8 bases. V lost 4 bases, J lost 4 bases, and 6 bases stayed unmatched. The germline CDR1 and CDR2 sequences are SNHLY and FYNNEI. The CDR3 loop spans 14 amino acids. CDR3 protein: CASSGGLGGYEQYF. The CDR3 DNA sequence: TGTGCCAGCAGTGGGGGACTAGGCGGATACGAGCAGTACTTC.

The chain uses TRBV12-3 or TRBV12-4 and TRBJ2-3; 7 nucleotides line up with TRBD2. This CDR3 region has 14 residues. V trimming: 7 bases; J trimming: 2 bases; junction bases outside the gene matches: 6. The CDR3 loop reads CASTRGGTTDTQYF. CDR3 in DNA: TGTGCCAGCACCCGCGGGGGTACCACAGATACGCAGTATTTT.

This clonotype was observed at least ten times. This chain links TRBV20-1 with TRBJ1-2, with D uncertain. Trimming took off 3 bases at V and 2 bases at J, with 10 bases between the two ends. CDR1 is DFQATT and CDR2 is SNEGSKA in the germline V gene (reference sequence). The CDR3 loop spans 13 amino acids. The CDR3 DNA follows: TGCAGTGCTAGTACAAGTCAAAACTATGGCTACACCTTC. Translated: CSASTSQNYGYTF.

This clonotype was picked up many times. The genes are TRBV11-2 and TRBJ2-3, with TRBD1 as a possible D gene (5 bases). The CDR3 is made up of 17 amino acids. Trimming took off 0 bases at V and 2 bases at J, with 15 bases between the two ends. Germline-derived CDR1 and CDR2 are SGHAT and FQNNGV. The CDR3 region is CASSLEGRDPPTDTQYF. The CDR3 coding sequence is TGTGCCAGCAGCTTAGAAGGCAGGGATCCTCCCACAGATACGCAGTATTTT.

This clonotype was recorded many times. This rearrangement joins TRBV2 to TRBJ1-5; the D gene is possibly TRBD1 (6 bases). The germline CDR1 and CDR2 sequences are SNHLY and FYNNEI. V gave up 6 bases and J gave up 3 bases, with 9 bases separating them. The CDR3 spans 13 residues. The chain's CDR3 is CASSRDTNQPQHF. The CDR3 nucleotides read TGTGCCAGCAGCCGGGACACCAATCAGCCCCAGCATTTT.

The table lists this clonotype with a few counts. Written as DNA, the CDR3 is TGTGCCAGCAGCCCTTCTCCGGGACAGGGGATCTACGAGCAGTACTTC. Its protein is CASSPSPGQGIYEQYF. The V gene is TRBV12-3 or TRBV12-4, the J gene TRBJ2-7, with 10 bases that match TRBD1. Trimming removed 6 bases from V and 3 bases from J; junction bases left unmatched: 11. This CDR3 is built from 16 residues.

This clonotype was observed a few times. This sequence joins TRBV4-2 and TRBJ2-6, with 8 positions matching TRBD1. The junction had 2 bases not matched to a gene; V was cut back by 4 bases and J by 0 bases. This CDR3 comprises 16 residues. Per the germline V gene, CDR1 is LGHNA and CDR2 is YNFKEQ. The CDR3 nucleotides are TGTGCCAGCAGCCCGGGACAGGCCTCTGGGGCCAACGTCCTGACTTTC. This codes for CASSPGQASGANVLTF.

Ten or more counts support this clonotype. The rearrangement joins TRBV7-9 to TRBJ2-2, with 9 nucleotides matching TRBD1. The ends lost 5 bases at V and 5 bases at J; junction bases unmatched: 3. The CDR3 covers 14 residues. The germline V gene has CDR1 SEHNR and CDR2 FQNEAQ (reference sequence). This CDR3 reads CASSRDRETGELFF. The DNA for the CDR3 is TGTGCCAGCAGCCGGGACAGGGAAACCGGGGAGCTGTTTTTT.

This clonotype has a count of ten or more. V is TRBV6-5 and J is TRBJ2-4, with D tentatively TRBD1 (5 bases). The CDR3 covers 16 residues. Germline V lookup: CDR1 MNHEY, CDR2 SVGAGI. With 4 bases removed from V and 8 bases from J, the gap between germline ends came to 21 bases. The CDR3 DNA reads as TGTGCCAGCAGTTGGGTATGGTGGACAAAGCCGGACATTCAGTACTTC. Amino acids: CASSWVWWTKPDIQYF.

The table lists this clonotype with many counts. V is TRBV6-6 and J is TRBJ2-3, with TRBD2 identical over 11 bases. V dropped 4 bases and J dropped 1; count of bases not matched to a gene: 4. The CDR3 contains 16 residues. Per the germline V gene, CDR1 is MNHNY and CDR2 is SVGAGI (reference sequence). The CDR3 nucleotides read TGTGCCAGCAGTTTTCTAGCGGGGGGTGGCACAGATACGCAGTATTTT. It yields the protein CASSFLAGGGTDTQYF.

This clonotype appeared many times. V gene TRBV29-1 combines with J gene TRBJ2-5, with no clear D. CDR3 size: 12 residues. The V gene's germline CDR1 is SQVTM and CDR2 ANQGSEA. V was pared by 4 bases and J by 5 bases, with 11 bases between. The CDR3 DNA follows: TGCAGCGTTGGGGTCCGCCGGGAGACCCAGTACTTC. It codes for CSVGVRRETQYF.

This clonotype was observed a few times. The chain uses TRBV27 and TRBJ2-1; 7 bases match TRBD1. The CDR3 consists of 17 residues. Germline lookup yields CDR1 MNHEY and CDR2 SMNVEV (reference sequence). V shed 5 bases, J shed 1 base, and the junction held 11 bases outside the gene matches. The DNA for the CDR3 is TGTGCCAGCAGTAGCCCTACAGGGGTTGTTTCCTACAATGAGCAGTTCTTC. Translating gives CASSSPTGVVSYNEQFF.

The CDR3 protein is CASSVWGAVRTNEKLFF. CDR3 nucleotide sequence: TGTGCCAGCTCGGTGTGGGGGGCAGTTCGAACTAATGAAAAACTGTTTTTT. This chain joins TRBV28 and TRBJ1-4, with D tentatively TRBD1 (6 bases). V shed 8 bases and J shed 1 base, with 20 bases lying between them. The germline CDR1 and CDR2 sequences are MDHEN and SYDVKM. The CDR3 covers 17 residues.

There are a few counts of this clonotype. The gene calls are TRBV5-4 and TRBJ1-2, with TRBD1 matching 7 bases. The germline V gene encodes CDR1 SGHNT and CDR2 YYREEE (reference sequence). Trimming took 0 bases from V and 1 from J; bases not matched to a gene: 9. The CDR3 is made up of 17 amino acids. The CDR3 is CASSLAPGGEDNYGYTF. The CDR3 DNA is TGTGCCAGCAGCTTGGCCCCAGGGGGAGAGGATAACTATGGCTACACCTTC.

This clonotype was counted a few times. The chain is built from TRBV2 and TRBJ2-1; 7 positions agree with TRBD2. With 6 bases clipped from V and 3 bases from J, the junction kept 5 bases outside the gene matches. The CDR3 is 14 residues long. Germline CDR1 reads SNHLY; CDR2 reads FYNNEI. Here the CDR3 reads CASSERGDYNEQFF. CDR3 nucleotides: TGTGCCAGCAGCGAGCGGGGCGACTACAATGAGCAGTTCTTC.

The sample holds many counts of this clonotype. CDR3 loop: CASSQGATGELFF. The CDR3 DNA reads as TGTGCCAGCTCACAGGGGGCTACGGGGGAGCTGTTTTTT. The chain has TRBV25-1 and TRBJ2-2; 9 bases are shared with TRBD1. The CDR3 has 13 amino acids. With V trimmed by 8 bases and J by 8 bases, 6 bases remained unmatched. CDR1 is MGHDK, CDR2 SYGVNS, per germline.

Remarks on this clonotype: An end of the junction differs from the germline gene, which may be a read error. The chain couples TRBV4-2 to TRBJ2-3, with 9 bases fitting TRBD2. The CDR3 consists of 19 residues. From germline, CDR1 is LGHNA and CDR2 YNFKEQ. For the CDR3, the DNA is TGTGCCAACAGCCAGGCCGGGGGCAAGCGGGGGGCTCGCACAGATACGCAGTATTTT. Amino acid sequence: CANSQAGGKRGARTDTQYF.

This clonotype turned up a few times. The DNA is omitted, as the CDR3 cannot be located on it reliably, and the CDR3 follows TCRdb's listing. This sequence joins TRBV9 and TRBJ1-6; the table gives TRBD1 as D, unverified against the DNA. Looked up from germline, CDR1 is SGDLS and CDR2 is YYNGEE. Both ends counted, the CDR3 spans 16 residues. CDR3 residues: CASSVGTGAYNSPLHF.

This clonotype was seen a few times. This sequence joins TRBV20-1 and TRBJ2-1, with 10 bases matching TRBD2. After removal of 6 bases from V and 5 bases from J, the junction contained 13 bases not matched to a gene. Germline V lookup: CDR1 DFQATT, CDR2 SNEGSKA (reference sequence). The CDR3 consists of 16 residues. In DNA form, the CDR3 reads TGCAGTGCAACTCAAGGACTAGCGGTACCCGACAATGAGCAGTTCTTC. Translated, it gives CSATQGLAVPDNEQFF.

Many counts were recorded for this clonotype. V is TRBV2 and J is TRBJ2-2, with D perhaps being TRBD1 or TRBD2 (5 bases each). V was pared by 6 bases and J by 8 bases, with 16 bases between. Germline CDR1 and CDR2: SNHLY and FYNNEI. This CDR3 has 14 amino acids. The DNA for the CDR3 is TGTGCCAGCAGAGGACACCTCCTAGCTGGGGAGCTGTTTTTT. Translated, it gives CASRGHLLAGELFF.

This clonotype showed up many times. The rearrangement links TRBV5-6 to TRBJ2-4; D may be TRBD1 or TRBD2 (5 bases each). The CDR3 contains 17 residues. V was shortened by 3 bases and J by 2 bases, with 18 bases between the two germline ends. Germline V gene data show CDR1 as SGHDT and CDR2 as YYEEEE. The DNA of the CDR3 is TGTGCCAGCAGCTCCTTAGCGTTTGGGGGAACCAAAAACATTCAGTACTTC. This sequence encodes CASSSLAFGGTKNIQYF.

On this clonotype: With a much larger clone just one base away, this may be a read error. The chain recombines TRBV7-2 with TRBJ1-2; the match to TRBD1 covers 9 bases. Germline trimming cut 3 bases from V and 8 bases from J; bases unmatched to any gene: 4. Germline CDR1 is SGHTA and CDR2 is FQGNSA. The CDR3 covers 13 residues. CDR3 region: CTSSFTGGLGYTF. The CDR3 DNA reads as TGTACCAGCAGCTTTACAGGGGGCTTGGGCTACACCTTC.

This clonotype was detected many times. J is TRBJ1-1 and V is TRBV27; weak D call: TRBD1 (5 bases). This CDR3 has 14 residues. The germline CDR1 and CDR2 sequences are MNHEY and SMNVEV (reference sequence). V was shortened by 3 bases and J by 0 bases, with 8 bases between the two germline ends. The CDR3, as DNA: TGTGCCAGCAGTTTTCAGGGATTGAACACTGAAGCTTTCTTT. Translating it yields CASSFQGLNTEAFF.

Remarks on this clonotype: A read error may be the cause here, since a much bigger clone is one base away. This chain uses TRBV4-1 with TRBJ2-3; perhaps TRBD2 as D (6 bases). Per germline, CDR1 MGHRA and CDR2 YSYEKL. Deletions cut 4 bases from V and 3 bases from J, with 17 bases between. CDR3 length: 16 residues. The CDR3 nucleotides are TGCGCCAGCAGCCCTTTTAGGACTATTACTACAGATACGCAGTATTTT. Translation gives CASSPFRTITTDTQYF.

This clonotype has at least ten counts. This rearrangement joins TRBV5-1 to TRBJ1-1; D is perhaps TRBD1 (6 bases). Germline-derived CDR1 and CDR2 are SGHRS and YFSETQ. The V gene lost 2 bases and the J gene lost 5 bases, with 10 bases spanning the gap. The CDR3 totals 13 residues. As DNA, the CDR3 is TGCGCCAGCAGCTTAGGGGGTAGGACTGAAGCTTTCTTT. This gives the protein CASSLGGRTEAFF.